The rows below give T cell receptor beta chains drawn from one sample of a study of blood T cells in healthy people across ages. TCRdb used MiXCR to reprocess the 5' RACE reads, holding one entry per CDR3 protein. The data show more than 800,000 distinct CDR3 sequences, 25% to 35% seen once. What was sequenced was blood. These receptors all stem from a woman aged 80 or over in good health. Both conserved end residues are part of each CDR3. Fields, in order: D gene, J gene, V gene, clone size, CDR3 protein, CDR3 DNA. The D gene is left open where the match is weak. Size tells how often a clone was seen (once, few, many) or the class of an expanded clone, and some rows leave it out.

D: TRBD2
J: TRBJ2-1
V: TRBV7-2
size: many
CDR3: CASSPVRAGGGEQFF
DNA: TGTGCCAGCAGCCCCGTAAGAGCGGGGGGTGGCGAGCAGTTCTTC

D: TRBD1
J: TRBJ2-4
V: TRBV15
size: many
CDR3: CATSRVRQGAAKNIQYF
DNA: TGTGCCACCAGCAGAGTAAGACAGGGGGCGGCCAAAAACATTCAGTACTTC

D: NA
J: TRBJ2-3
V: TRBV12-3/TRBV12-4
size: many
CDR3: CASSFDGRTDTQYF
DNA: TGTGCCAGCAGTTTCGACGGCCGCACAGATACGCAGTATTTT

D: NA
J: TRBJ2-1
V: TRBV2
size: many
CDR3: CASSESLGLFF
DNA: TGTGCCAGCAGTGAATCTCTAGGCCTGTTCTTC

D: TRBD2
J: TRBJ2-5
V: TRBV5-6
size: NA
CDR3: CASSARLAGVQETQYF
DNA: TGTGCCAGCAGCGCAAGACTAGCGGGGGTTCAAGAGACCCAGTACTTC

D: TRBD1
J: TRBJ2-1
V: TRBV6-5
size: many
CDR3: CASRSSGGTSHNEQFF
DNA: TGTGCCAGCAGGTCCTCAGGGGGCACGTCCCACAATGAGCAGTTCTTC

D: NA
J: TRBJ2-5
V: TRBV5-1
size: few
CDR3: CASSLGQGVLETRYF
DNA: TGCGCCAGCAGCTTGGGGCAGGGAGTTCTTGAGACCCGGTACTTC

D: NA
J: TRBJ2-1
V: TRBV20-1
size: NA
CDR3: CSALGGGQNSYEQFF
DNA: TGCAGTGCTCTTGGGGGGGGGCAAAACTCCTACGAGCAGTTCTTC

D: NA
J: TRBJ1-1
V: TRBV28
size: many
CDR3: CASSLWQGLRTTEAFF
DNA: TGTGCCAGCAGTTTATGGCAGGGCCTACGGACCACTGAAGCTTTCTTT

D: NA
J: TRBJ2-1
V: TRBV7-2
size: NA
CDR3: CAGSRQGNNEQFF
DNA: TGTGCCGGCAGCAGACAAGGGAACAATGAGCAGTTCTTC

D: NA
J: TRBJ2-5
V: TRBV4-3
size: many
CDR3: CASSPSLIGTQYF
DNA: TGCGCCAGCAGCCCCAGCCTAATAGGGACCCAGTACTTC

D: NA
J: TRBJ2-1
V: TRBV5-1
size: many
CDR3: CASRVYRSHGEQFF
DNA: TGCGCCAGCAGAGTTTATAGATCCCATGGAGAGCAGTTCTTC

D: NA
J: TRBJ2-1
V: TRBV20-1
size: many
CDR3: CSAPKSAASRFF
DNA: TGCAGTGCTCCAAAATCGGCCGCTAGTAGGTTCTTC

D: NA
J: TRBJ2-7
V: TRBV29-1
size: many
CDR3: CSASRGHEQYF
DNA: TGCAGCGCTTCTAGGGGCCACGAGCAGTACTTC

D: NA
J: TRBJ2-1
V: TRBV20-1
size: NA
CDR3: CSASPSIGRGNEQFF
DNA: TGCAGTGCTTCTCCTTCTATCGGGAGAGGGAATGAGCAGTTCTTC

D: TRBD2
J: TRBJ2-1
V: TRBV5-5
size: many
CDR3: CASSLARAGGPPYNEQFF
DNA: TGTGCCAGCAGCTTGGCCAGAGCGGGGGGGCCCCCGTACAATGAGCAGTTCTTC

D: NA
J: TRBJ2-7
V: TRBV28
size: NA
CDR3: CTSRSSYEQYF
DNA: TGTACCAGCAGGTCGAGCTACGAGCAGTACTTC

D: NA
J: TRBJ2-1
V: TRBV4-3
size: many
CDR3: CASSQQRAANNEQFF
DNA: TGCGCCAGCAGCCAGCAACGGGCCGCAAACAATGAGCAGTTCTTC

D: TRBD1
J: TRBJ2-7
V: TRBV7-2
size: many
CDR3: CASSLEQGRSYEQYF
DNA: TGTGCCAGCAGCTTAGAACAGGGGCGTTCCTACGAGCAGTACTTC

D: NA
J: TRBJ2-4
V: TRBV11-2
size: NA
CDR3: CASSLLPTGAPNGLAKNIQYF
DNA: TGTGCCAGCAGCTTGCTCCCGACGGGAGCTCCTAATGGGCTGGCCAAAAACATTCAGTACTTC

D: TRBD2
J: TRBJ2-5
V: TRBV7-9
size: NA
CDR3: CASSLQVTAGQETQYF
DNA: TGTGCCAGCAGCTTACAGGTGACAGCGGGGCAAGAGACCCAGTACTTC

D: NA
J: TRBJ1-1
V: TRBV2
size: NA
CDR3: CASSEVFRGNTEAFF
DNA: TGTGCCAGCAGTGAGGTTTTCAGGGGTAACACTGAAGCTTTCTTT

D: TRBD1
J: TRBJ1-5
V: TRBV6-5
size: few
CDR3: CASRPIRTGWNQPQHF
DNA: TGTGCCAGCAGGCCCATCCGGACAGGGTGGAATCAGCCCCAGCATTTT

D: TRBD1
J: TRBJ2-2
V: TRBV5-1
size: NA
CDR3: CATLDRAGELFF
DNA: TGCGCCACCTTGGACAGGGCCGGGGAGCTGTTTTTT

D: NA
J: TRBJ2-3
V: TRBV5-1
size: many
CDR3: CASSEVVTDTQYF
DNA: TGCGCCAGCAGCGAGGTAGTAACAGATACGCAGTATTTT

D: NA
J: TRBJ2-2
V: TRBV6-2/TRBV6-3
size: few
CDR3: CASSSFMNTGELFF
DNA: TGTGCCAGCAGTTCTTTTATGAACACCGGGGAGCTGTTTTTT

D: TRBD2
J: TRBJ2-3
V: TRBV20-1
size: many
CDR3: CRASTSAPTDTQYF
DNA: TGCAGAGCGAGCACTAGCGCCCCCACAGATACGCAGTATTTT

D: NA
J: TRBJ2-5
V: TRBV5-5
size: many
CDR3: CASSLRQDQETQYF
DNA: TGTGCCAGCAGCTTGAGGCAGGACCAAGAGACCCAGTACTTC

D: NA
J: TRBJ2-7
V: TRBV5-1
size: many
CDR3: CASSLGTLTYEQYF
DNA: TGCGCCAGCAGCCTCGGGACGCTTACCTACGAGCAGTACTTC

D: NA
J: TRBJ1-5
V: TRBV6-2/TRBV6-3
size: few
CDR3: CASSYFDRRGWSNQPQHF
DNA: TGTGCCAGCAGTTACTTCGACAGGAGGGGTTGGAGCAATCAGCCCCAGCATTTT

D: TRBD1
J: TRBJ1-2
V: TRBV4-3
size: many
CDR3: CASNPGDSLNYGYTF
DNA: TGCGCCAGCAACCCCGGGGACAGCCTTAACTATGGCTACACCTTC

D: TRBD1
J: TRBJ2-2
V: TRBV12-3/TRBV12-4
size: many
CDR3: CASSFRGWTGELFF
DNA: TGTGCCAGCAGTTTCAGGGGGTGGACCGGGGAGCTGTTTTTT

D: NA
J: TRBJ2-3
V: TRBV9
size: many
CDR3: CASSAGPGTDTQYF
DNA: TGTGCCAGCAGCGCGGGGCCCGGCACAGATACGCAGTATTTT

D: NA
J: TRBJ1-4
V: TRBV12-3/TRBV12-4
size: NA
CDR3: CASSAGFRGSTNEKRFF
DNA: TGTGCCAGCAGTGCCGGCTTCAGAGGGTCAACTAATGAAAAACGGTTTTTT

D: TRBD2
J: TRBJ2-3
V: TRBV4-2
size: many
CDR3: CASSQNSGGSTDTQYF
DNA: TGTGCCAGCAGCCAGAATAGCGGGGGAAGCACAGATACGCAGTATTTT

D: TRBD2
J: TRBJ2-1
V: TRBV7-2
size: many
CDR3: CASSPLAGVNYNEQFF
DNA: TGTGCCAGCAGCCCGCTAGCGGGGGTCAATTACAATGAGCAGTTCTTC

D: NA
J: TRBJ2-1
V: TRBV20-1
size: many
CDR3: CSAPWGGGANYNEQFF
DNA: TGCAGTGCTCCCTGGGGAGGGGGGGCTAACTACAATGAGCAGTTCTTC

D: TRBD2
J: TRBJ2-7
V: TRBV4-3
size: many
CDR3: CASSQDGTSFYEQYF
DNA: TGCGCCAGCAGCCAAGATGGGACTAGCTTCTACGAGCAGTACTTC

D: NA
J: TRBJ2-7
V: TRBV6-6
size: many
CDR3: CASSYSGLSYEQYF
DNA: TGTGCCAGCAGTTACTCGGGCCTCTCCTACGAGCAGTACTTC

D: NA
J: TRBJ2-3
V: TRBV21-1
size: NA
CDR3: CASSSPGTSGGAPDTQYF
DNA: TGTGCCAGCAGCAGCCCTGGGACTAGCGGGGGGGCCCCAGATACGCAGTATTTT

D: NA
J: TRBJ1-4
V: TRBV12-3/TRBV12-4
size: NA
CDR3: CASRWTNEKLFF
DNA: TGTGCCAGCAGGTGGACTAATGAAAAACTGTTTTTT

D: NA
J: TRBJ2-7
V: TRBV6-2/TRBV6-3
size: many
CDR3: CASTKPQGFYEQYF
DNA: TGTGCCAGCACCAAACCGCAGGGGTTCTACGAGCAGTACTTC

D: TRBD2
J: TRBJ2-1
V: TRBV6-5
size: NA
CDR3: CASSSLPPWTSGSRRNEQFF
DNA: TGTGCCAGCAGTTCACTACCCCCTTGGACTAGCGGGAGCCGACGCAATGAGCAGTTCTTC

D: NA
J: TRBJ1-1
V: TRBV5-1
size: few
CDR3: CASSLVGEETEAFF
DNA: TGCGCCAGCAGCTTGGTAGGGGAGGAGACTGAAGCTTTCTTT

D: TRBD1
J: TRBJ2-5
V: TRBV6-5
size: many
CDR3: CASSLQGGTETQYF
DNA: TGTGCCAGCAGCCTACAGGGGGGAACGGAGACCCAGTACTTC

D: NA
J: TRBJ1-1
V: TRBV5-6
size: few
CDR3: CASRRRGGDTEAFF
DNA: TGTGCCAGCAGGAGGAGGGGTGGGGACACTGAAGCTTTCTTT